Listed below are T cell receptor beta chains from one sample, sequenced in a study of T cell changes during pregnancy in multiple sclerosis. The data were produced by immunoSEQ multiplex PCR, yet TCRdb's version contains in-frame clones alone and is incomplete. In the table there are about 74,000 clones, around 90% of which are singletons. Specimen: peripheral blood, collected after pregnancy. These receptors were collected from a female donor in good health, enrolled as a control in a pregnancy study. CDR3s include the opening cysteine and the closing phenylalanine or tryptophan. D genes are given only for firm matches. Clone size appears in some rows only: once, few, many, or a class for an expanded clone.

-	TRBV7-8	-	TRBJ1-1	CASSLVRGNTEAFF	TGTGCCAGCAGCTTAGTGCGGGGCAACACTGAAGCTTTCTTT
-	TRBV4-1	TRBD1	TRBJ2-2	CASSFRTGGITGELFF	TGCGCCAGCAGCTTTCGGACAGGGGGTATCACCGGGGAGCTGTTTTTT
once	TRBV7-9	TRBD2	TRBJ2-1	CASSLPGTSGIREQFF	TGTGCCAGCAGCTTGCCCGGGACTAGCGGGATTCGTGAGCAGTTCTTC
medium-sized	TRBV6-1	TRBD2	TRBJ2-7	CASSERASGSYEQYF	TGTGCCAGCAGTGAAAGGGCTAGCGGGAGTTACGAGCAGTACTTC
-	TRBV28	-	TRBJ1-5	CASSFLQGSQHF	TGTGCCAGCAGTTTTTTGCAGGGGTCCCAGCATTTT
-	TRBV5-3	-	TRBJ2-3	CARSFPEGDTQYF	TGTGCCAGAAGCTTTCCAGAGGGAGATACGCAGTATTTT
-	TRBV6-5	-	TRBJ2-7	CARGPPQKIYEQYF	TGTGCCAGGGGGCCTCCACAGAAAATCTACGAGCAGTACTTC
-	TRBV27	TRBD2	TRBJ2-2	CASSFGGIVAGELFF	TGTGCCAGCAGTTTCGGGGGGATAGTGGCCGGGGAGCTGTTTTTT
few	TRBV27	-	TRBJ1-1	CASSLHREGTEAFF	TGTGCCAGCAGTTTACACAGGGAGGGCACTGAAGCTTTCTTT
-	TRBV9	-	TRBJ2-3	CASSVAGRTDTQYF	TGTGCCAGCAGCGTAGCGGGTAGAACAGATACGCAGTATTTT
-	TRBV10-1	TRBD2	TRBJ2-1	CASSDMRLAGGLGEQFF	TGCGCCAGCAGTGATATGCGGCTAGCGGGAGGCCTCGGTGAGCAGTTCTTC
-	TRBV9	TRBD2	TRBJ2-5	CASSVAGRAGHQETQYF	TGTGCCAGCAGCGTAGCTGGGCGAGCGGGGCACCAAGAGACCCAGTACTTC
-	TRBV18	-	TRBJ1-5	CASSPGGIVISPQHF	TGTGCCAGCTCACCAGGCGGTATTGTAATATCGCCCCAGCATTTT
-	TRBV9	-	TRBJ2-5	CASSVDQGRKETQYF	TGTGCCAGCAGCGTAGATCAGGGGCGCAAAGAGACCCAGTACTTC
-	TRBV19	-	TRBJ1-2	CASSIVGDYGYTF	TGTGCCAGTTCTATTGTAGGGGACTATGGCTACACCTTC
-	TRBV5-1	-	TRBJ2-3	CASSSGIFSTDTQYF	TGCGCCAGCAGCTCGGGGATCTTTAGCACAGATACGCAGTATTTT
-	TRBV27	-	TRBJ2-1	CASSTRQPYNEQFF	TGTGCCAGCAGTACACGACAGCCCTACAATGAGCAGTTCTTC
-	TRBV4-1	-	TRBJ1-1	CASRPLAGDIEAFF	TGCGCCAGCAGACCCCTGGCAGGGGATATAGAAGCTTTCTTT
-	TRBV18	-	TRBJ1-2	CASSPLPPGDGYTF	TGTGCCAGCTCACCACTGCCCCCAGGGGATGGCTACACCTTC
-	TRBV14	-	TRBJ1-6	CASSHDNAGSYNSPLHF	TGTGCCAGCAGCCACGACAACGCCGGCTCCTATAATTCACCCCTCCACTTT
-	TRBV5-1	-	TRBJ2-3	CANSLAGDTDTQYF	TGCGCCAACAGCTTGGCCGGGGACACAGATACGCAGTATTTT
-	TRBV7-8	-	TRBJ2-1	CASRPSRGSDEQFF	TGTGCCAGCAGGCCTAGTAGGGGGTCCGATGAGCAGTTCTTC
-	TRBV18	-	TRBJ1-1	CASSPRTEYTEAFF	TGTGCCAGCTCACCTCGAACAGAGTACACTGAAGCTTTCTTT
-	TRBV27	TRBD1	TRBJ1-4	CASSPDRGVHSGEKLFF	TGTGCCAGCAGCCCAGACAGGGGCGTACATTCAGGTGAAAAACTGTTTTTT
-	TRBV6-1	TRBD2	TRBJ2-5	CASSEGVRGETQYF	TGTGCCAGCAGTGAAGGGGTGCGGGGGGAGACCCAGTACTTC
-	TRBV20-1	-	TRBJ1-4	CSATGYEKLFF	TGCAGTGCTACAGGGTATGAAAAACTGTTTTTT
-	TRBV4-2	TRBD2	TRBJ2-3	CASSQEPASGGRGDTDTQYF	TGTGCCAGCAGCCAAGAGCCAGCTAGCGGGGGGCGCGGGGACACAGATACGCAGTATTTT
-	TRBV19	TRBD2	TRBJ2-1	CASSYTGTSGTGEQFF	TGTGCCAGTAGTTACACCGGGACTAGCGGGACCGGGGAGCAGTTCTTC
-	TRBV18	-	TRBJ2-3	CASSPGSETDTQYF	TGTGCCAGCTCACCAGGGAGTGAGACAGATACGCAGTATTTT
-	TRBV11-2	-	TRBJ2-1	CASSLDPKGVRNEQFF	TGTGCCAGCAGCTTAGATCCTAAGGGAGTGCGGAATGAGCAGTTCTTC
-	TRBV7-8	TRBD1	TRBJ1-2	CASSLGQGYGYTF	TGTGCCAGCAGCTTGGGACAGGGATATGGCTACACCTTC
-	TRBV5-6	-	TRBJ2-1	CASSAYNEQFF	TGTGCCAGCAGTGCGTACAATGAGCAGTTCTTC
-	TRBV28	TRBD1	TRBJ1-5	CASRPNSGTGYSNQPQHF	TGTGCCAGCAGACCCAATTCCGGGACAGGCTATAGCAATCAGCCCCAGCATTTT
-	TRBV7-9	-	TRBJ2-5	CASSFQYKRTDETQYF	TGTGCCAGCAGCTTTCAGTATAAGCGTACCGACGAGACCCAGTACTTC